Below, 26 T cell receptor beta chains from the same sample are listed, as sequenced in a study of blood T cell repertoires in COVID-19. TCRdb's table, derived via immunoSEQ multiplex PCR, lists solely in-frame clones and lacks some. Of roughly 140,000 clones listed, just under 85% are singletons. The sequenced sample consisted of peripheral blood. These receptors were collected from a woman aged 40 to 49 with active or convalescent COVID-19.

The CDR3 loop is CASSYLHTLGQDPATEAFF. CDR3 sequence (DNA): TGTGCCAGCAGTTACCTACACACCCTTGGACAGGACCCGGCCACTGAAGCTTTCTTT. The chain joins TRBV6-2 or TRBV6-3 to TRBJ1-1; 7 positions agree with TRBD1. This CDR3 region has 19 residues. The ends lost 2 bases at V and 4 bases at J; junction bases unmatched: 19. Germline values: CDR1 MNHEY, CDR2 SVGEGT.

This chain connects TRBV29-1 to TRBJ2-3; perhaps TRBD2 as D (5 bases). The germline gives CDR1 SQVTM, CDR2 ANQGSEA. Deletions cut 4 bases from V and 4 bases from J, with 12 bases between. The CDR3 totals 13 residues. CDR3 sequence: CSVVGGPADTQYF. Written as DNA, the CDR3 is TGCAGCGTTGTTGGAGGTCCGGCAGATACGCAGTATTTT.

This clone was counted once. The gene calls are TRBV5-1 and TRBJ2-1; D gene unclear. Germline CDR1 SGHRS, CDR2 YFSETQ. The CDR3 is made up of 13 amino acids. V was clipped by 4 bases and J by 4 bases, with 9 bases between them. CDR3 bases: TGCGCCAGCAGCCCGACTGGGTACAATGAGCAGTTCTTC. Its translation: CASSPTGYNEQFF.

This chain uses TRBV5-6 with TRBJ1-6; 8 bases align to TRBD1. The CDR3 consists of 16 residues. The ends lost 4 bases at V and 2 bases at J; junction bases unmatched: 5. The germline CDR1 and CDR2 sequences are SGHDT and YYEEEE. CDR3: CASSQLDRAYNSPLHF. Written as DNA, the CDR3 is TGTGCCAGCAGCCAATTGGACAGGGCCTATAATTCACCCCTCCACTTT.

The chain employs TRBV5-6 and TRBJ2-5; 10 positions match TRBD1. This CDR3 contains 13 residues. Germline trimming cut 4 bases from V and 6 bases from J; bases unmatched to any gene: 3. Germline V lookup: CDR1 SGHDT, CDR2 YYEEEE. The CDR3 protein is CASSPGQGKTQYF. The CDR3 nucleotides are TGTGCCAGCAGCCCGGGACAGGGGAAGACCCAGTACTTC.

V usage is TRBV27 and J usage is TRBJ2-3, with 8 bases fitting TRBD2. CDR1 is MNHEY, CDR2 SMNVEV, per germline (reference sequence). The CDR3 sequence is 17 residues long. Trimming cost V 1 base and J 1 base; bases outside gene matches: 7. The CDR3 bases are TGTGCCAGCAGTTTATGGGGTAGCGGGGTGGGCACAGATACGCAGTATTTT. This encodes CASSLWGSGVGTDTQYF.

This chain links TRBV9 with TRBJ2-7; possible D gene TRBD1, 6 bases. The germline V gene has CDR1 SGDLS and CDR2 YYNGEE. The V gene lost 3 bases and the J gene lost 0 bases, with 13 bases spanning the gap. There are 15 residues in the CDR3. CDR3 sequence (DNA): TGTGCCAGCAGCGCGGGCTCAGGGGTCTCCTACGAGCAGTACTTC. It translates to CASSAGSGVSYEQYF. Full variable domain (remainder filled in from reference TRBV9 and TRBJ2-7): DSGVTQTPKHLITATGQRVTLRCSPRSGDLSVYWYQQSLDQGLQFLIQYYNGEERAKGNILERFSAQQFPDLHSELNLSSLELGDSALYFCASSAGSGVSYEQYFGPGTRLTVT.

V and J are TRBV29-1 and TRBJ2-6, with D hard to call. This CDR3 is 17 amino acids long. The V gene's germline CDR1 is SQVTM and CDR2 ANQGSEA. V lost 0 bases and J 0 bases, leaving 12 bases between the germline ends. In DNA, the CDR3 is TGCAGCGTTGAAGATATGCTTCGAGGCTCTGGGGCCAACGTCCTGACTTTC. Amino acids: CSVEDMLRGSGANVLTF.

The V and J genes are TRBV7-2 and TRBJ2-3; 9 positions match TRBD2. CDR3 length equals 17 residues. Per germline, CDR1 SGHTA and CDR2 FQGNSA. Unmatched junction bases numbered 11, after V lost 3 bases and J lost 4 bases. CDR3 protein: CASSFRAGGPFPDTQYF. For the CDR3, the DNA is TGTGCCAGCAGCTTCAGGGCGGGGGGGCCGTTTCCAGATACGCAGTATTTT.

The gene calls are TRBV11-3 and TRBJ2-7, with TRBD2 matching 7 bases. V was pared by 5 bases and J by 7 bases, with 8 bases of the junction left unmatched. Germline values: CDR1 SGHNT, CDR2 YENEEA. The CDR3 consists of 13 residues. The CDR3 sequence: CASSESGGMEQYF. The CDR3 DNA is TGTGCCAGCAGCGAGTCGGGGGGAATGGAGCAGTACTTC.

CDR3 nucleotide sequence: TGTGCCAGCAGTTCGACAGGTGCCTTCGTAGGCCAGCCCCAGCATTTT. It yields the protein CASSSTGAFVGQPQHF. The rearrangement uses TRBV6-5 and TRBJ1-5; maybe TRBD1 (6 bases). Germline CDR1 MNHEY, CDR2 SVGAGI. The CDR3 totals 16 residues. Deletions cut 4 bases from V and 7 bases from J, with 20 bases between.

The V and J genes are TRBV29-1 and TRBJ2-2; the D is unclear. The germline V gene encodes CDR1 SQVTM and CDR2 ANQGSEA. This CDR3 contains 14 residues. V dropped 4 bases and J dropped 1 base, with 10 bases sitting between them. CDR3 bases: TGCAGCGTTGCCCACTCAGGGAACACCGGGGAGCTGTTTTTT. Its protein is CSVAHSGNTGELFF.

V is TRBV5-1 and J is TRBJ2-1, with no clear D. Deletions cut 0 bases from V and 6 bases from J, with 19 bases between. The CDR3 length is 17 residues. The V gene's germline CDR1 is SGHRS and CDR2 YFSETQ. The CDR3, as DNA: TGCGCCAGCAGCTTGGACGAGGTGACTCCATGGAGCAATGAGCAGTTCTTC. This encodes CASSLDEVTPWSNEQFF.

This rearrangement joins TRBV27 to TRBJ2-3, with 11 positions matching TRBD2. This CDR3 spans 19 amino acids. Germline trimming cut 5 bases from V and 0 bases from J; bases unmatched to any gene: 13. Germline CDR1 reads MNHEY; CDR2 reads SMNVEV (reference sequence). In DNA form, the CDR3 reads TGTGCCAGCAGTCTATACCACCCGACTAGCGGGATAAGCACAGATACGCAGTATTTT. Its translation is CASSLYHPTSGISTDTQYF.

CDR3 coding DNA: TGTGCCAGCAGCACTCCCTTCAGGGGGCCCCCCTACAATGAGCAGTTCTTC. It specifies CASSTPFRGPPYNEQFF. The chain couples TRBV7-6 to TRBJ2-1, with 8 bases lining up with TRBD1. The CDR3 has 17 residues. Germline V lookup: CDR1 SGHVS, CDR2 FNYEAQ. V dropped 5 bases and J dropped 2; count of bases not matched to a gene: 11.

The chain links TRBV19 to TRBJ1-4, with TRBD1 matching 7 bases. Trimming removed 1 base from V and 0 bases from J; junction bases left unmatched: 8. The length of the CDR3 is 18 residues. Looked up from germline, CDR1 is LNHDA and CDR2 is SQIVND (reference sequence). The CDR3 DNA follows: TGTGCCAGTAGTATAGTGCGAGGGGGCACTGCAACTAATGAAAAACTGTTTTTT. This encodes CASSIVRGGTATNEKLFF. The complete variable domain, with remaining parts taken from reference TRBV19 and TRBJ1-4, reads DGGITQSPKYLFRKEGQNVTLSCEQNLNHDAMYWYRQDPGQGLRLIYYSQIVNDFQKGDIAEGYSVSREKKESFPLTVTSAQKNPTAFYLCASSIVRGGTATNEKLFFGSGTQLSVL.

The J gene is TRBJ1-5, the V gene TRBV4-2; D uncertain. The CDR3 length is 16 residues. The germline V gene has CDR1 LGHNA and CDR2 YNFKEQ. Trimming pared 0 bases from V and 7 bases from J, leaving 16 bases between. In DNA form, the CDR3 reads TGTGCCAGCAGCCAAGATGGTACAGTCGTACGCCAGCCCCAGCATTTT. Amino acids: CASSQDGTVVRQPQHF.

This rearrangement joins TRBV28 to TRBJ2-7; D is possibly TRBD2 (5 bases). Germline values: CDR1 MDHEN, CDR2 SYDVKM. The CDR3 consists of 12 residues. The V gene lost 7 bases and the J gene lost 7 bases, with 14 bases spanning the gap. Written as DNA, the CDR3 is TGTGCCAGCATGCCGAGGGTGGGGGAGCAGTACTTC. This encodes CASMPRVGEQYF.

V and J are TRBV28 and TRBJ1-1; D perhaps matches TRBD1 (5 bases). V gave up 5 bases and J gave up 1 base, with 17 bases separating them. This CDR3 is built from 16 residues. Per germline, CDR1 MDHEN and CDR2 SYDVKM. The CDR3 region has the DNA TGTGCCAGCAGTCCACCCGACAGCTCCCGGAACACTGAAGCTTTCTTT. Its protein is CASSPPDSSRNTEAFF.

The V call is TRBV27, the J call TRBJ2-5; D perhaps matches TRBD2 (5 bases). Per the germline V gene, CDR1 is MNHEY and CDR2 is SMNVEV (reference sequence). The CDR3 length is 14 residues. V lost 6 bases and J lost 1, with 12 bases in between. This CDR3 is CASRLAGFQETQYF. The CDR3 nucleotides read TGTGCCAGCAGACTGGCGGGCTTCCAAGAGACCCAGTACTTC.

The V gene is TRBV6-2 or TRBV6-3, the J gene TRBJ1-1; a possible D gene is TRBD1 (6 bases). The V and J ends lost 0 bases and 4 bases respectively, with 12 bases between them. Looked up from germline, CDR1 is MNHEY and CDR2 is SVGEGT. This CDR3 has 15 residues. The CDR3 here is CASSYSGQGSTEAFF. The CDR3 nucleotides are TGTGCCAGCAGTTACTCGGGGCAGGGGAGCACTGAAGCTTTCTTT.

The chain uses TRBV28 and TRBJ1-2; D is ambiguous. Trimming took off 1 base at V and 3 bases at J, with 9 bases between the two ends. Germline V CDR1 and CDR2: MDHEN, SYDVKM. This CDR3 has 14 amino acids. CDR3 nucleotides: TGTGCCAGCAGTTTATCCCGCGGGGACTATGGCTACACCTTC. Translating gives CASSLSRGDYGYTF.

The CDR3 sequence is CASSQDLGLAVDTQYF. The DNA for the CDR3 is TGCGCCAGCAGCCAAGATTTGGGACTAGCGGTAGATACGCAGTATTTT. The gene calls are TRBV4-3 and TRBJ2-3; 11 bases fit TRBD2. Germline lookup yields CDR1 LGHNA and CDR2 YSLEER. V was pared by 0 bases and J by 5 bases, with 4 bases of the junction left unmatched. This CDR3 spans 16 amino acids.

The CDR3 bases are TGTGCCAGCAGGCTTCCGGGACAGGTGGGAGCTTTCTTT. The encoded protein is CASRLPGQVGAFF. The V and J genes are TRBV28 and TRBJ1-1, with 8 bases that match TRBD1. The CDR3 has 13 residues. J gave up 10 bases and V 6 bases, and 10 bases lay outside the gene matches. The V gene's germline CDR1 is MDHEN and CDR2 SYDVKM.

V and J are TRBV6-5 and TRBJ2-7; D gene ambiguous. The CDR3 totals 12 residues. Germline CDR1 MNHEY, CDR2 SVGAGI. V lost 4 bases, J lost 3 bases, and 7 bases lay in between. CDR3 protein: CASSWAYYEQYF. CDR3 DNA sequence: TGTGCCAGCAGTTGGGCCTACTACGAGCAGTACTTC.

The genes are TRBV4-1 and TRBJ2-5, with TRBD1 as a possible D gene (5 bases). This CDR3 has 14 amino acids. Germline values: CDR1 MGHRA, CDR2 YSYEKL. V lost 0 bases and J lost 2, with 7 bases in between. The CDR3 region is CASSQDRAQETQYF. The CDR3 nucleotides are TGCGCCAGCAGCCAAGACAGGGCTCAAGAGACCCAGTACTTC.